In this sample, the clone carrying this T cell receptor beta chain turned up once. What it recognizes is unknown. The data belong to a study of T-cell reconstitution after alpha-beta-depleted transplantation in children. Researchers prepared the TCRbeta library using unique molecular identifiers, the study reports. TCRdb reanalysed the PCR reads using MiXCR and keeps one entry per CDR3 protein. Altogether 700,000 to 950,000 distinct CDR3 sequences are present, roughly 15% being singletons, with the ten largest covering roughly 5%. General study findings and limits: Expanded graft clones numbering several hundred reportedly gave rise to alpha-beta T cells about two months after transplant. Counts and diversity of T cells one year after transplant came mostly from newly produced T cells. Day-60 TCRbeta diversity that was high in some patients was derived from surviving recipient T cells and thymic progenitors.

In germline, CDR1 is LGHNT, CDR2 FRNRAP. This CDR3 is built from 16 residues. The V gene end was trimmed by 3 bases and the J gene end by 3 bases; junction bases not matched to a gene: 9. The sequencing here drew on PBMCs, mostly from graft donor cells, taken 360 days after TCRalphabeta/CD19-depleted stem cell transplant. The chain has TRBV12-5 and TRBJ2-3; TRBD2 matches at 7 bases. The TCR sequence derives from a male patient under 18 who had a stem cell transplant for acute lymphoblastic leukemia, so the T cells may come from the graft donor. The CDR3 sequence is CASGFFPLAETDTQYF. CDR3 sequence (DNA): TGTGCTAGTGGTTTTTTCCCTCTAGCGGAGACAGATACGCAGTATTTT.